This TCR beta chain was captured in a study of CD8 T cells in Susac syndrome. TCR beta was sequenced from blood CD8+ and CD4+ T cells. The CDR3 runs 13 residues. Germline loops: CDR1 KGHSH, CDR2 LQKENI. Trimming cost V 3 bases and J 3 bases, with 9 bases left between them. Random hexamers were used to reverse transcribe the RNA input (roughly 0.5 to 1 ug). TCRdb reprocessed the immunoSEQ multiplex PCR reads with MiXCR, giving one entry per CDR3 protein. Of around 80,000 distinct CDR3 sequences detected, roughly 92% appear once; the ten largest clones hold approximately 0.5%. Sequencing input: CD8+ T cells from PBMCs. The receptor was isolated from a human donor with Susac syndrome. The chain uses TRBV18 and TRBJ2-7; the D gene is possibly TRBD1 (5 bases). The CDR3 here is CASSPDKHYEQYF. CDR3 nucleotide sequence: TGTGCCAGCTCACCGGACAAGCACTACGAGCAGTACTTC.